A selection of T cell receptor beta chains follows, all from one sample in a study of CD8+CD57+ T cells in acquired aplastic anemia. TCRdb fed the reads into MiXCR, producing one record per CDR3 protein. The table includes a few hundred thousand distinct CDR3 sequences, 60% to 65% detected once. The sequenced sample consisted of sorted CD4+, CD8+, or CD8+CD57+ T cells (not recorded which) from PBMCs. The receptor set was obtained from a human donor in good health. Each CDR3 is given with its conserved first and last residue. The D gene is left open where the match is weak. Some rows have no size entry. The others give once, few or many, or a class for an expanded clone.

>TRBV5-4|TRBJ2-2|.|.
CASSIGTGELFF
TGTGCCAGCAGCATTGGCACCGGGGAGCTGTTTTTT
>TRBV3-1|TRBJ2-5|.|many
CASSHSGAQYF
TGTGCCAGCAGCCATTCAGGGGCCCAGTACTTC
>TRBV7-8|TRBJ2-7|.|many
CASSLEGLTYEQYF
TGTGCCAGCAGCTTAGAGGGCCTCACCTACGAGCAGTACTTC
>TRBV7-3|TRBJ1-2|.|.
CASSLSQAGSGYTF
TGTGCCAGCAGCTTAAGTCAGGCAGGGAGTGGCTACACCTTC
>TRBV24-1|TRBJ2-5|.|few
CATSKGETQYF
TGTGCCACCAGCAAGGGGGAGACCCAGTACTTC
>TRBV9|TRBJ1-1|.|many
CASSEGHPWNTEAFF
TGTGCCAGCAGCGAAGGACATCCCTGGAACACTGAAGCTTTCTTT
>TRBV28|TRBJ2-7|.|many
CASSLGILSYEQYF
TGTGCCAGCAGCCTGGGGATCCTCTCCTACGAGCAGTACTTC
>TRBV12-3/TRBV12-4|TRBJ2-1|.|many
CASRAGTSNEQFF
TGTGCCAGCAGAGCCGGGACCTCCAATGAGCAGTTCTTC
>TRBV12-3/TRBV12-4|TRBJ1-6|.|few
CASSFGSVFADSPLHF
TGTGCCAGCAGCTTCGGTTCAGTTTTCGCCGATTCACCCCTCCACTTT
>TRBV24-1|TRBJ2-3|.|.
CATSDLSRDDTDTQYF
TGTGCCACCAGTGATTTGAGCAGGGACGACACAGATACGCAGTATTTT
>TRBV7-9|TRBJ1-2|TRBD1|.
CASSLTDTGVYGYAF
TGTGCCAGCAGCTTGACTGATACAGGGGTCTATGGCTACGCCTTC
>TRBV12-3/TRBV12-4|TRBJ2-7|TRBD1|.
CASSLRTGGHEQYF
TGTGCCAGCAGTTTGCGGACAGGGGGCCACGAGCAGTACTTC
>TRBV29-1|TRBJ2-7|TRBD2|.
CSALKRDEAYEQYF
TGCAGCGCCTTGAAGCGGGATGAGGCCTACGAGCAGTACTTC
>TRBV7-2|TRBJ2-1|.|.
CASSFEIHNGQFF
TGTGCCAGCAGCTTCGAAATACACAATGGGCAGTTCTTC
>TRBV5-1|TRBJ1-1|.|once
CASSFKGIATNTEAFF
TGCGCCAGCAGCTTTAAGGGGATAGCTACAAACACTGAAGCTTTCTTT
>TRBV20-1|TRBJ2-7|.|.
CSARDPQGGGYEQYF
TGCAGTGCTAGAGATCCCCAGGGAGGAGGGTACGAGCAGTACTTC
>TRBV2|TRBJ1-4|.|many
CARRDHEKLFF
TGTGCCAGACGGGACCATGAAAAACTGTTTTTT
>TRBV5-5|TRBJ2-3|TRBD1|many
CASRGTESTDTQYF
TGTGCCAGCAGGGGGACAGAATCCACAGATACGCAGTATTTT
>TRBV7-9|TRBJ2-7|.|.
CASSQEASNYEQYF
TGTGCCAGCAGCCAAGAAGCGAGCAACTACGAGCAGTACTTC
>TRBV20-1|TRBJ1-1|.|.
CSASKGNTEAFF
TGCAGTGCTAGCAAGGGGAACACTGAAGCTTTCTTT
>TRBV19|TRBJ2-3|.|.
CASSSLTTTDTQYF
TGTGCCAGTAGTTCGTTGACAACCACAGATACGCAGTATTTT
>TRBV7-9|TRBJ1-2|TRBD1|.
CASSSLDRGYGYTF
TGTGCCAGCAGCTCCTTGGACAGGGGATACGGCTACACCTTC